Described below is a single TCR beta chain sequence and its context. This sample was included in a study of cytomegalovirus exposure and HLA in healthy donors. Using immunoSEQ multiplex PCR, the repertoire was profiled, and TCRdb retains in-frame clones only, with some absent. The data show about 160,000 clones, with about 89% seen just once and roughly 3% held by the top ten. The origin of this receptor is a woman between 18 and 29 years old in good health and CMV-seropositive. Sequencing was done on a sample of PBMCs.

The CDR3 nucleotides read TGTGCCATCAGTAGGGTAGCGGGGACCAATGAGCAGTTCTTC. It encodes CAISRVAGTNEQFF. V gene TRBV10-3 combines with J gene TRBJ2-1, with 8 bases identical to TRBD2. V gave up 5 bases and J gave up 6 bases; unmatched junction bases: 6. The CDR3 extends over 14 amino acids. Germline lookup yields CDR1 ENHRY and CDR2 SYGVKD.